Given below is one T cell receptor (beta chain) in context. CDR3 length equals 15 residues. Germline CDR1 reads SGHTA; CDR2 reads FQGNSA. Deletions cut 5 bases from V and 6 bases from J, with 19 bases between. The method was immunoSEQ multiplex PCR; TCRdb's version includes in-frame clones alone and lacks a portion of them. The sample lists roughly 200,000 clones, roughly 84% occurring once. The sample is drawn from a study of blood T cell repertoires in COVID-19. Study-level background: PBMCs, B-cell-depleted T cells, or T cells provided the cDNA or gDNA that made up the material.

Sequencing was done on a sample of peripheral blood. The origin of this receptor is an elderly woman with acute or convalescent COVID-19. This chain links TRBV7-2 with TRBJ1-2, with D possibly matching TRBD1 (6 bases). CDR3 sequence (DNA): TGTGCCAGCAGCCCAGGCCAGGGGCGGGTGGATGGCTACACCTTC. This translates into CASSPGQGRVDGYTF.